Listed below are T cell receptor beta chains from one sample, sequenced in a study of T cells in Graves' hyperthyroidism and ophthalmopathy. Using its own MiXCR run on the multiplex PCR reads, TCRdb lists one record per CDR3 protein. The sample holds around 340,000 distinct CDR3 sequences, 15% to 20% seen once. The sequencing input was blood. These receptors were collected from a woman aged 45-60 years with Graves' hyperthyroidism. Both conserved end residues are trimmed from each CDR3. Fields, in order: J gene, D gene, clone size, V gene, CDR3 protein. D genes are given only for firm matches. For some rows the clone size is stated as once, few or many, or as a class when expanded; others skip it.

j_call: TRBJ1-1
d_call: -
clone_size: -
v_call: TRBV6-4
cdr3_aa: ASSEGAATDVF

j_call: TRBJ2-7
d_call: -
clone_size: -
v_call: TRBV20-1
cdr3_aa: SVIAGYTYEQY

j_call: TRBJ1-1
d_call: -
clone_size: many
v_call: TRBV27
cdr3_aa: ASSSGGVSNTEAF

j_call: TRBJ2-1
d_call: -
clone_size: many
v_call: TRBV20-1
cdr3_aa: SASGSAYNEQF

j_call: TRBJ1-5
d_call: TRBD1
clone_size: few
v_call: TRBV6-1
cdr3_aa: ASSPRQGDNQPQH

j_call: TRBJ2-7
d_call: TRBD2
clone_size: -
v_call: TRBV15
cdr3_aa: AANPSGTSSYEQY

j_call: TRBJ2-1
d_call: -
clone_size: few
v_call: TRBV7-9
cdr3_aa: ASSSQSREQF

j_call: TRBJ1-1
d_call: -
clone_size: many
v_call: TRBV12-3/TRBV12-4
cdr3_aa: ASSLSPGSEAF

j_call: TRBJ1-5
d_call: -
clone_size: -
v_call: TRBV19
cdr3_aa: ACGGGVNQPQH

j_call: TRBJ2-3
d_call: -
clone_size: -
v_call: TRBV7-6
cdr3_aa: ASSPYSTDTQY

j_call: TRBJ2-1
d_call: -
clone_size: many
v_call: TRBV28
cdr3_aa: ASSARTQGYEQF

j_call: TRBJ2-3
d_call: -
clone_size: many
v_call: TRBV20-1
cdr3_aa: SASVQGRLGDTQY

j_call: TRBJ2-7
d_call: -
clone_size: once
v_call: TRBV12-3/TRBV12-4
cdr3_aa: ASSSGTSPSEQY

j_call: TRBJ1-5
d_call: -
clone_size: -
v_call: TRBV28
cdr3_aa: ASSVGASNQPQH

j_call: TRBJ2-7
d_call: -
clone_size: -
v_call: TRBV6-1
cdr3_aa: ASSDYQDDYEQY

j_call: TRBJ2-5
d_call: -
clone_size: -
v_call: TRBV5-1
cdr3_aa: ASSLTTGSTQY

j_call: TRBJ1-6
d_call: -
clone_size: -
v_call: TRBV5-5
cdr3_aa: ASSLAVVDSPLH

j_call: TRBJ2-2
d_call: TRBD1
clone_size: many
v_call: TRBV5-1
cdr3_aa: ASSFGTVNTGELF

j_call: TRBJ1-2
d_call: -
clone_size: many
v_call: TRBV3-1
cdr3_aa: ASSPRVNMGGYT

j_call: TRBJ2-4
d_call: -
clone_size: few
v_call: TRBV30
cdr3_aa: AWSDLEGLNIQY

j_call: TRBJ2-6
d_call: -
clone_size: -
v_call: TRBV28
cdr3_aa: ASLTPEGTGANVLT

j_call: TRBJ2-7
d_call: -
clone_size: many
v_call: TRBV20-1
cdr3_aa: SAETGSSYEQY

j_call: TRBJ2-7
d_call: TRBD2
clone_size: few
v_call: TRBV9
cdr3_aa: ASSLGTSGLYEQY

j_call: TRBJ1-1
d_call: TRBD1
clone_size: many
v_call: TRBV20-1
cdr3_aa: SAPPTGGGTEAF

j_call: TRBJ2-2
d_call: -
clone_size: few
v_call: TRBV29-1
cdr3_aa: SVGVNTGELF

j_call: TRBJ2-1
d_call: TRBD1
clone_size: once
v_call: TRBV6-1
cdr3_aa: ASRTGGIDEQF

j_call: TRBJ2-2
d_call: -
clone_size: -
v_call: TRBV28
cdr3_aa: ASRRPGELF

j_call: TRBJ2-3
d_call: TRBD2
clone_size: -
v_call: TRBV3-1
cdr3_aa: ASSQAGTSGGSTDTQY

j_call: TRBJ2-3
d_call: TRBD1
clone_size: -
v_call: TRBV10-3
cdr3_aa: AIRDRDKTDTQY

j_call: TRBJ1-2
d_call: -
clone_size: -
v_call: TRBV4-1
cdr3_aa: ASSQGDGVGYT

j_call: TRBJ1-1
d_call: -
clone_size: few
v_call: TRBV7-9
cdr3_aa: ASSLAGERAF

j_call: TRBJ2-1
d_call: TRBD2
clone_size: many
v_call: TRBV7-9
cdr3_aa: ASSPPGGLAGYNEQF

j_call: TRBJ1-3
d_call: -
clone_size: -
v_call: TRBV5-1
cdr3_aa: ASSLDWGSGNTIY

j_call: TRBJ1-1
d_call: TRBD1
clone_size: few
v_call: TRBV19
cdr3_aa: ASSTKQGANTEAF

j_call: TRBJ2-2
d_call: TRBD1
clone_size: -
v_call: TRBV6-1
cdr3_aa: ASSEVRDRISF

j_call: TRBJ2-7
d_call: TRBD2
clone_size: many
v_call: TRBV3-1
cdr3_aa: ASSPWTSGRAQVEQY